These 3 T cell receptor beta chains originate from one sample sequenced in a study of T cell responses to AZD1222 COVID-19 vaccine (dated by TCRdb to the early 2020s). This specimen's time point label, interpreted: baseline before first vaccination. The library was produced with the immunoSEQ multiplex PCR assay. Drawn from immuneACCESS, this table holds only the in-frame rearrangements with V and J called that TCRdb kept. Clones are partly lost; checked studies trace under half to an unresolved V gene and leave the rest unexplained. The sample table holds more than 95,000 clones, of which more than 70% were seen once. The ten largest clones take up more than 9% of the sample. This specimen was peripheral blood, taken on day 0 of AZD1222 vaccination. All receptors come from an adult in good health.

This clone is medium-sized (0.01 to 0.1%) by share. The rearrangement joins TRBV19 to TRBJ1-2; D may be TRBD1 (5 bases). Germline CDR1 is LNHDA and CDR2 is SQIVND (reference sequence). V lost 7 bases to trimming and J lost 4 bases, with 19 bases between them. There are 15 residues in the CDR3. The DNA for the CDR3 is TGTGCCAGTACCGGAACGGGGACGGGATCCTATGGCTACACCTTC. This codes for CASTGTGTGSYGYTF.

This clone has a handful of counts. In nucleotides, the CDR3 is TGTGCCAGCAGTCCCTCTTACAGGGAAAGGCAGACCCAGTACTTC. Translating it yields CASSPSYRERQTQYF. The genes are TRBV7-8 and TRBJ2-5; D perhaps matches TRBD1 (6 bases). Trimming cost V 6 bases and J 6 bases, with 20 bases left between them. Germline V gene lookup returns CDR1 SGHVS and CDR2 FQNEAQ. The CDR3 has 15 amino acids.

The CDR3 DNA is TGCGCCAGCAGCCAAGATCCCGCGGGAGGGCTAGTAAATGAGCAGTTCTTC. It specifies CASSQDPAGGLVNEQFF. This sequence joins TRBV4-3 and TRBJ2-1; 9 bases line up with TRBD2. J gave up 7 bases and V 0 bases, and 10 bases lay outside the gene matches. The CDR3 extends over 17 amino acids. CDR1 and CDR2 (germline): LGHNA, YSLEER.